The 11 T cell receptor beta chains below come from one sample, sequenced in a study of regulatory T cells in long-lasting Graves disease. Building the TCR beta libraries relied on iRepertoire HTBI primers, and CDR3 regions underwent Arm-PCR. TCRdb re-derived calls from the multiplex PCR reads in MiXCR, one entry per CDR3 protein. The sample yields 420,000 or so distinct CDR3 sequences, around 17% seen once. Time point of the sample: newly diagnosed GD, antithyroid drugs for less than 3 months. The TCR library was made from RNA extracted from PBMCs. These data were likewise used in another study, on T cells in Graves' hyperthyroidism and ophthalmopathy.

The starting material was peripheral blood mononuclear cells (PBMCs), obtained at new diagnosis, from a patient treated with antithyroid drugs. The receptors derive from a woman aged 18-35 years with Graves disease.

This clonotype was detected ten times or more. The chain links TRBV28 to TRBJ2-7, with 7 nucleotides matching TRBD2. This CDR3 has 17 amino acids. Germline CDR1 MDHEN, CDR2 SYDVKM. J was trimmed by 4 bases and V by 9 bases; bases with no gene match: 21. The CDR3 region has the DNA TGTGCCAGGCGTGTAAGGTCCCCATGGCTAGCGGATTACGAGCAGTACTTC. Protein product: CARRVRSPWLADYEQYF.

This clonotype was seen at least ten times. The V gene is TRBV20-1, the J gene TRBJ2-3; tentatively, D is TRBD2 (6 bases). Between the trimmed V and J ends, which lost 3 bases and 5 bases, there was a span of 18 bases. Germline V lookup: CDR1 DFQATT, CDR2 SNEGSKA (reference sequence). This CDR3 contains 15 residues. CDR3 in amino acids: CSASLLAMGRDTQYF. Written as DNA, the CDR3 is TGCAGTGCTAGTCTACTAGCAATGGGTAGAGATACGCAGTATTTT.

This rearrangement joins TRBV4-2 to TRBJ2-1; possibly TRBD1 for D (9 bases). The CDR3 extends over 17 amino acids. Trimming cost V 0 bases and J 6 bases, with 18 bases left between them. The germline CDR1 and CDR2 sequences are LGHNA and YNFKEQ. The CDR3 nucleotides are TGTGCCAGCAGCCAAGAATACAGGGGGCTAGCGGGCAATGAGCAGTTCTTC. It specifies CASSQEYRGLAGNEQFF.

This clonotype was recorded many times. The chain couples TRBV6-5 to TRBJ2-1; 12 bases map to TRBD2. With 2 bases clipped from V and 0 bases from J, the junction kept 8 bases outside the gene matches. The CDR3 has 19 amino acids. Germline V gene sequence: CDR1 MNHEY, CDR2 SVGAGI. DNA of the CDR3: TGTGCCAGCAGTTACCCGACTAGCGGGAGCCCCAACTCCTACAATGAGCAGTTCTTC. This codes for CASSYPTSGSPNSYNEQFF.

J is TRBJ2-5 and V is TRBV15, with no clear D. Germline V CDR1 and CDR2: LNHNV, YYDKDF (reference sequence). CDR3 length: 12 amino acids. Trimming pared 2 bases from V and 3 bases from J, leaving 4 bases between. The CDR3 spells CATSRQEETQYF. CDR3 coding DNA: TGTGCCACCAGCAGACAGGAAGAGACCCAGTACTTC.

The sample holds a few counts of this clonotype. The genes are TRBV5-1 and TRBJ2-7, with D perhaps TRBD1 (6 bases). Germline assignment: CDR1 SGHRS and CDR2 YFSETQ. V lost 4 bases and J 6 bases, leaving 20 bases between the germline ends. The CDR3 extends over 15 amino acids. CDR3 sequence: CASSPRPDSSREQYF. The CDR3 DNA is TGCGCCAGCAGCCCCCGTCCGGACAGTTCTCGCGAGCAGTACTTC. The variable domain in full, with the rest retrieved from reference TRBV5-1 and TRBJ2-7, is KAGVTQTPRYLIKTRGQQVTLSCSPISGHRSVSWYQQTPGQGLQFLFEYFSETQRNKGNFPGRFSGRQFSNSRSEMNVSTLELGDSALYLCASSPRPDSSREQYFGPGTRLTVT.

This clonotype came up many times. The chain has TRBV6-1 and TRBJ2-5, with 7 bases that match TRBD2. Trimming at V came to 7 bases and at J to 1 base, leaving 9 bases not matched to a gene. The germline CDR1 and CDR2 sequences are MNHNS and SASEGT. The CDR3 spans 15 residues. The CDR3 here is CASIGSGFAQETQYF. The DNA of the CDR3 is TGTGCCAGCATTGGTAGCGGGTTTGCCCAAGAGACCCAGTACTTC.

This clonotype turned up a few times. The gene calls are TRBV11-2 and TRBJ1-1, with unresolved D. This CDR3 region has 13 residues. Trimming shortened V by 5 bases and J by 7 bases, and 14 bases separated the two germline ends. Germline V CDR1 and CDR2: SGHAT, FQNNGV. The CDR3 region has the DNA TGTGCCAGCAGCCGTGGGGTAGGTGATGAAGCTTTCTTT. Protein sequence: CASSRGVGDEAFF.

The rearrangement uses TRBV3-1 and TRBJ1-2, with no clear D. CDR3 length equals 13 residues. Germline values: CDR1 LGHDT, CDR2 YNNKEL (reference sequence). V was trimmed by 4 bases and J by 8 bases, leaving 14 bases between them. CDR3 protein: CASSPGGRRGYTF. DNA for the CDR3: TGTGCCAGCAGCCCGGGCGGACGCAGGGGCTACACCTTC.

In its sample, this clonotype was seen a few times. DNA of the CDR3: TGTGCCAGCGAAGACGCGGGAGGCCCCCAGTATTTT. This codes for CASEDAGGPQYF. The chain couples TRBV2 to TRBJ2-3; 8 nucleotides line up with TRBD2. The germline V gene has CDR1 SNHLY and CDR2 FYNNEI. V trimming: 8 bases; J trimming: 12 bases; junction bases outside the gene matches: 10. CDR3 size: 12 residues.

The chain recombines TRBV30 with TRBJ2-1; tentatively, D is TRBD1 (6 bases). V gave up 2 bases and J gave up 4 bases, with 15 bases separating them. Germline V lookup: CDR1 GTSNPN, CDR2 SVGIG (reference sequence). The CDR3 totals 15 residues. CDR3: CAWSSKGQQYNEQFF. The CDR3 DNA follows: TGTGCCTGGAGTTCAAAAGGACAGCAGTACAATGAGCAGTTCTTC.